This TCR beta chain was captured by sequencing in a study of T cell clonality in common variable immunodeficiency (dated by TCRdb to 2013 to 2016). Equivalent amounts of genomic DNA from CVID and control samples were used as sequencing input. For every sample, a 60 bp segment covering the rearranged TCRbeta CDR3 region was amplified and then sequenced. TCRbeta amplification used the immunoSEQ assay, a bias-corrected multiplex PCR with high-throughput sequencing. The original pipeline was this. Every unique nucleotide sequence was considered a clone and was annotated with V, D and J genes, copy number and frequency. Sequences were labeled productive if in frame, and non-productive if out of frame or containing stop codons. As previously described, Shannon's entropy was used to calculate clonality. The predicted amino acid sequences of productive clones were used to derive mean CDR3 Kyte-Doolittle hydropathy. Scaled V gene usage was hierarchically clustered using Manhattan distance and complete linkage with the R hclust function. Clone sharing by CDR3 amino acid sequence was assessed by resampling 12 repertoires per group over 100 rounds. The repertoires were searched for around 70 published EBV-specific and approximately 250 published CMV-specific TCRbeta sequences. A couple of CVID samples that yielded fewer than 10,000 sequences were excluded from the analysis, so around 40 CVID repertoires were retained. TCRdb's version of the immuneACCESS table is confined to in-frame rearrangements and falls short of the full clone set. An unresolved V gene accounts for under half of the shortfall where checked; the remainder is of unknown origin. V and J calls plus clone size are reproduced from that table; the DNA served to infer D and trimming. Here the sample lists 40,000 or so clones, none seen once only. Of the sample, around 6% falls within the top ten clones.

Results and caveats for the whole study, not just this receptor: Differences among patients in the CVID cohort limited the correlations between repertoire features and clinical complications. TCRbeta clonality was higher in CVID subjects than in healthy controls (t-test p = 0.018), and the increase was most characteristic of about a third of subjects. Reportedly, TCRbeta sequences from CVID had fewer deletions and N-nucleotide insertions, and highly modified clones with 13 or more V deletions were absent from CVID. Even though DNA input was equal, the average per sample came to about 81,820 unique sequences for controls compared with roughly 30,000 for CVID samples. Fewer TCRbeta clones were shared among CVID subjects than among healthy controls (p < 0.0001). The authors noted that sequencing repertoires of T cell subpopulations would be needed to clarify what caused the increased clonality in CVID.

This clone came up a few times. This receptor's antigen is unknown. CVID was diagnosed by standard criteria: serum IgG, IgA and/or IgM reduced below normal range, plus specific antibody deficiency. A total of 45 or so subjects (about 15 female and about 30 male; age range roughly 9 to 70 years, mean age around 41) were included in the CVID group. Both CVID patients and healthy controls were predominantly of Caucasian heritage. At the time of study participation, every CVID subject had been on replacement immunoglobulin therapy for at least one year. At blood collection, none of the CVID subjects was ill or on immunomodulatory or immunosuppressive medication. From each donor, roughly 5 to 8.5 ml of heparinized peripheral whole blood was collected. Genomic DNA from adults with common variable immune deficiency (CVID) and from healthy adult controls was used for sequencing of TCRbeta CDR3 repertoires. Diluted blood was density-centrifuged over Hypaque 1077 or Ficoll-Paque to isolate peripheral blood mononuclear cells. Genomic DNA was obtained from unsorted mononuclear cells through either Qiagen column purification or a centrifugation-based method.

The sequence derives from a human donor with common variable immunodeficiency. The specimen sequenced was peripheral blood mononuclear cells.

The part of the CDR3 DNA that was read is TGCAGTGTAACGGGGGGCTGGACCTACGAG. Its translation is CSVTGGWTYE. The entire CDR3 is CSVTGGWTYEQYF. In this chain, TRBV20-1 is recombined with TRBJ2-7; tentative D gene TRBD2, with 7 bases matching. The read halts 3 residues ahead of the CDR3 end, with the missing end drawn from the germline J gene. Looking up the germline V gene (reference sequence) yields CDR1 DFQATT and CDR2 SNEGSKA. The CDR3 runs 13 residues from the cysteine to the phenylalanine. The 30 bases shown cover part of the CDR3, and their frame starts at base 1. V was cut back by 7 bases and J by 2 bases, leaving a gap of 15 bases between them.